These 19 T cell receptor beta chains originate from one sample sequenced in a study of vaccination and CD4 T cells after COVID-19. No antigen is known for these receptors. Sequencing of the DNA from cultured CD4+ T cells was carried out with the Oncomine TCR Beta short-read assay. TCRdb reanalysed the PCR reads using MiXCR and keeps one entry per CDR3 protein. The sample records around 22,000 distinct CDR3 sequences, 30% to 35% being singletons. The treatment here: roughly 10-day PBMC culture with coronavirus spike peptide pools or control peptides (ViraFEST assay). Sequencing used cultured CD4+ T cells from blood. These receptor sequences come from a human donor with COVID-19.

The rearrangement joins TRBV20-1 to TRBJ2-2; TRBD1 matches at 8 bases. There are 17 residues in the CDR3. V trimming: 0 bases; J trimming: 1 base; junction bases outside the gene matches: 7. Germline CDR1 DFQATT, CDR2 SNEGSKA (reference sequence). The CDR3 sequence: CSARDRRTGQNTGELFF. Written as DNA, the CDR3 is TGCAGTGCTAGAGATCGAAGGACAGGGCAGAACACCGGGGAGCTGTTTTTT.

The rearrangement links TRBV20-1 to TRBJ1-1; 8 positions agree with TRBD1. Germline V gene lookup returns CDR1 DFQATT and CDR2 SNEGSKA (reference sequence). V shed 4 bases, J shed 1 base, and the junction held 5 bases outside the gene matches. This CDR3 has 14 residues. The CDR3, as DNA: TGCAGTGCTACCCAGGGGGCGCGGAACACTGAAGCTTTCTTT. It is translated as CSATQGARNTEAFF.

This clonotype was counted only a few times. The chain is built from TRBV20-1 and TRBJ1-6; D is uncertain. The germline V gene has CDR1 DFQATT and CDR2 SNEGSKA (reference sequence). This CDR3 has 16 amino acids. The V end was cut by 3 bases, the J end by 5 bases, with 17 bases between. The CDR3 nucleotides are TGCAGTGCTAGGCGCCCGCGGGGAGGTCATAATTCACCCCTCCACTTT. Translation: CSARRPRGGHNSPLHF.

The chain carries TRBV7-6 and TRBJ2-2, with TRBD1 matching over 9 bases. J gave up 6 bases and V 1 base, and 6 bases lay outside the gene matches. The CDR3 totals 16 residues. Germline assignment: CDR1 SGHVS and CDR2 FNYEAQ. Written as DNA, the CDR3 is TGTGCCAGCAGCTTAGGGGACAGGGTACGTCCCGGGGAGCTGTTTTTT. This sequence encodes CASSLGDRVRPGELFF.

There are a few counts of this clonotype. The rearrangement links TRBV6-1 to TRBJ1-4; tentatively, D is TRBD1 (6 bases). The V end lost 6 bases, the J end lost 5 bases, and 22 bases lay between the germline ends. Germline V gives CDR1 MNHNS, CDR2 SASEGT. The CDR3 runs 17 residues. The CDR3 coding sequence is TGTGCCAGCAGGGGGAGTCGGGGCATCACAGGGAATGAAAAACTGTTTTTT. It yields the protein CASRGSRGITGNEKLFF.

V is TRBV2 and J is TRBJ2-3; 9 nucleotides match TRBD1. The CDR3 length is 16 residues. V lost 7 bases and J lost 4; bases outside the gene matches: 12. Looked up from germline, CDR1 is SNHLY and CDR2 is FYNNEI. The CDR3 here is CASKMSRTGASDTQYF. CDR3 DNA: TGTGCCAGCAAAATGAGTAGGACAGGGGCTTCAGATACGCAGTATTTT.

The chain recombines TRBV20-1 with TRBJ2-2, with 11 bases that match TRBD2. This CDR3 has 16 residues. Germline V CDR1 and CDR2: DFQATT, SNEGSKA (reference sequence). The junction had 10 bases not matched to a gene; V was cut back by 5 bases and J by 5 bases. CDR3 bases: TGCAGTGCTGGGGGCCTAGCGGGGGGCCGAACCGGGGAGCTGTTTTTT. It translates to CSAGGLAGGRTGELFF.

A word on this clonotype: Relative to the germline gene, one junction end is altered; a read error may explain this. V gene TRBV12-3 or TRBV12-4 combines with J gene TRBJ1-1; no definite D call. This CDR3 has 14 residues. The DNA of the CDR3 is TGTGCCGGCAGTTTGAGTCCCGGCGGCACTGAAGCTTTCTTT. This codes for CAGSLSPGGTEAFF.

This clonotype was counted only a few times. The chain couples TRBV2 to TRBJ1-2; unclear D gene. The CDR3 sequence is 14 residues long. Looked up from germline, CDR1 is SNHLY and CDR2 is FYNNEI. Trimming took 1 base from V and 4 from J, leaving 10 bases between them. The CDR3: CASSEDGSIYGYTF. In DNA, the CDR3 is TGTGCCAGCAGTGAAGACGGATCTATCTATGGCTACACCTTC.

This chain links TRBV9 with TRBJ1-2; 10 bases are shared with TRBD1. Germline CDR1 SGDLS, CDR2 YYNGEE. The V and J ends lost 4 bases and 8 bases, in that order; junction bases with no gene match: 8. This CDR3 comprises 14 residues. The CDR3 sequence: CASSPTDRGYGYTF. In nucleotides, the CDR3 is TGTGCCAGCAGCCCGACGGACAGGGGGTACGGCTACACCTTC.

A word on this clonotype: Its ends do not fully match the called genes, so a read error is possible. The V and J genes are TRBV7-2 and TRBJ1-5; the match to TRBD1 covers 10 bases. This CDR3 is 15 amino acids long. The germline gives CDR1 SGHTA, CDR2 FQGNSA. The CDR3 DNA reads TGTGCCAACAGCCGTGGACAGGGGGGAAGTCAGCCCCAGCATTTT. Translated, it gives CANSRGQGGSQPQHF.

This chain connects TRBV19 to TRBJ1-5; D is ambiguous. The CDR3 length is 14 residues. V gave up 6 bases and J gave up 1 base, with 10 bases separating them. CDR1 is LNHDA and CDR2 is SQIVND in the germline V gene (reference sequence). This CDR3 is CASSTDASNQPQHF. In DNA, the CDR3 is TGTGCCAGTAGCACAGACGCGAGCAATCAGCCCCAGCATTTT.

This clonotype showed up just a few times. V gene TRBV7-2 combines with J gene TRBJ2-7; D is possibly TRBD1 or TRBD2 (6 bases each). The V gene's germline CDR1 is SGHTA and CDR2 FQGNSA. The CDR3 runs to 14 residues. V shed 2 bases and J shed 0 bases, with 8 bases lying between them. The CDR3 region is CASSLRGASYEQYF. The CDR3 coding sequence is TGTGCCAGCAGCTTAAGGGGGGCCTCCTACGAGCAGTACTTC.

J is TRBJ2-5 and V is TRBV7-9; TRBD2 matches 12 bases. The CDR3 spans 17 residues. Germline CDR1 reads SEHNR; CDR2 reads FQNEAQ (reference sequence). After removal of 5 bases from V and 5 bases from J, the junction contained 12 bases not matched to a gene. The CDR3 DNA is TGTGCCAGCAGCCCCGGGGCTAGCGGGGGGGCCGGGGAGACCCAGTACTTC. It yields the protein CASSPGASGGAGETQYF.

A word on this clonotype: One end of the junction is discordant with germline, which a read error may explain. The chain links TRBV7-2 to TRBJ2-2; D gene ambiguous. Germline V gene lookup returns CDR1 SGHTA and CDR2 FQGNSA. The CDR3 is 14 amino acids. CDR3 DNA: TGTGCCAGCAGGTTAGATTTGAGAACCGGGGAGCTGTTTTTT. Translating gives CASRLDLRTGELFF.

V and J are TRBV2 and TRBJ2-1; 7 bases are a match to TRBD1. Germline V gene lookup returns CDR1 SNHLY and CDR2 FYNNEI. The CDR3 totals 14 residues. The V and J ends lost 7 bases and 0 bases, in that order; junction bases with no gene match: 3. CDR3 sequence: CASNRDSSYNEQFF. Written as DNA, the CDR3 is TGTGCCAGCAATCGGGACAGCTCCTACAATGAGCAGTTCTTC.

This chain uses TRBV7-9 with TRBJ2-7, with TRBD1 as a possible D gene (6 bases). The germline V gene encodes CDR1 SEHNR and CDR2 FQNEAQ (reference sequence). The CDR3 has 15 residues. V was clipped by 4 bases and J by 3 bases, with 16 bases between them. CDR3 in amino acids: CASSSPGHQIYEQYF. The CDR3 bases are TGTGCCAGCAGCTCCCCGGGACACCAAATCTACGAGCAGTACTTC.

The chain has TRBV7-2 and TRBJ2-5, with TRBD1 matching 8 bases. The CDR3 has 15 residues. Germline V gene sequence: CDR1 SGHTA, CDR2 FQGNSA. Trimming at V came to 1 base and at J to 1 base, leaving 2 bases not matched to a gene. In nucleotides, the CDR3 is TGTGCCAGCAGCTTAGGAACAGGGGGCCAAGAGACCCAGTACTTC. This encodes CASSLGTGGQETQYF.

This clonotype came up a few times. The CDR3 is CSASEVGRDPTLDTQYF. The CDR3 nucleotides read TGCAGTGCTAGTGAGGTGGGTCGGGACCCGACGTTGGATACGCAGTATTTT. The rearrangement links TRBV20-1 to TRBJ2-3; D may correspond to TRBD1 or TRBD2 (5 bases each). The ends were cut back, 3 bases at V and 6 bases at J, with 25 bases in the middle. Germline loops: CDR1 DFQATT, CDR2 SNEGSKA (reference sequence). There are 17 residues in the CDR3.